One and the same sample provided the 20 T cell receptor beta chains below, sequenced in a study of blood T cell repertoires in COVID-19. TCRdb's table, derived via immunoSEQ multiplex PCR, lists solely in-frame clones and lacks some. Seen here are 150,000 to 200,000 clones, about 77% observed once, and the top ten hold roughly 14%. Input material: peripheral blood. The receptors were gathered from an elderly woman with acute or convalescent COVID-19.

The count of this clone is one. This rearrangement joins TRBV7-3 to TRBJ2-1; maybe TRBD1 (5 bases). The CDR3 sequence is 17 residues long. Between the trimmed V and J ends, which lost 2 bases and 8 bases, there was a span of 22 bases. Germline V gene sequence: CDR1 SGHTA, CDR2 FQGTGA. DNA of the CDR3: TGTGCCAGCAGCTTAGTAGTGGGGCCCTACCCCCCAGATGAGCAGTTCTTC. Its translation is CASSLVVGPYPPDEQFF.

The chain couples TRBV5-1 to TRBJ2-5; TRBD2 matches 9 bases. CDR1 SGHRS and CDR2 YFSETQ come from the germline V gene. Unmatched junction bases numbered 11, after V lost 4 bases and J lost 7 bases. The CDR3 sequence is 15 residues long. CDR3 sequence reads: CASSPRLADFRTQYF. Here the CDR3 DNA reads TGCGCCAGCAGCCCCAGACTAGCGGACTTCAGGACCCAGTACTTC. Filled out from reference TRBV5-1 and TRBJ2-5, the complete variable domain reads KAGVTQTPRYLIKTRGQQVTLSCSPISGHRSVSWYQQTPGQGLQFLFEYFSETQRNKGNFPGRFSGRQFSNSRSEMNVSTLELGDSALYLCASSPRLADFRTQYFGPGTRLLVL.

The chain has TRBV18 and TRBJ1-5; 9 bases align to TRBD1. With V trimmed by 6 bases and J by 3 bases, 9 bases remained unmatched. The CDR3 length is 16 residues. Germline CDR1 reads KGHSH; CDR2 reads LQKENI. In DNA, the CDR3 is TGTGCCAGCTCGGAACAGGGGGCTGGGTACAATCAGCCCCAGCATTTT. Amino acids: CASSEQGAGYNQPQHF.

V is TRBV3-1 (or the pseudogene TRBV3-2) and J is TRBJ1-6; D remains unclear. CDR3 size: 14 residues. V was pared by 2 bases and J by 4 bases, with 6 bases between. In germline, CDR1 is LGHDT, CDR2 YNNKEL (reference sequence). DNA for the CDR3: TGTGCCAGCAGCCAAAGGACTTATAATTCACCCCTCCACTTT. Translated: CASSQRTYNSPLHF.

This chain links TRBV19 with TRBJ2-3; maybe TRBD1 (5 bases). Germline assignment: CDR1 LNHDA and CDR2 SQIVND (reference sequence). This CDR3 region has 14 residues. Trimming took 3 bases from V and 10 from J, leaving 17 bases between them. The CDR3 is CASSMGQTPRAQYF. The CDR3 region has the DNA TGTGCCAGTAGTATGGGGCAGACCCCACGGGCGCAGTATTTT.

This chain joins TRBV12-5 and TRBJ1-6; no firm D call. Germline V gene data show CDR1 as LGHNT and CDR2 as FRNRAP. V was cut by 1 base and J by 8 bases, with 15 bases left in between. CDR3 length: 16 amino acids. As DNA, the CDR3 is TGTGCTAGTGGTTTGGCCGCGGAGGGATCCCATTCACCCCTCCACTTT. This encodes CASGLAAEGSHSPLHF.

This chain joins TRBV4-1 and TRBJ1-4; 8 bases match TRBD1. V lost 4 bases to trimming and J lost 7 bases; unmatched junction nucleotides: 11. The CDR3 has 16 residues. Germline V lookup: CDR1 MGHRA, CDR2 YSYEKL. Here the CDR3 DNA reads TGCGCCAGCAGCCGGGGATCGGGGACAGGCGGTGAAAAACTGTTTTTT. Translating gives CASSRGSGTGGEKLFF.

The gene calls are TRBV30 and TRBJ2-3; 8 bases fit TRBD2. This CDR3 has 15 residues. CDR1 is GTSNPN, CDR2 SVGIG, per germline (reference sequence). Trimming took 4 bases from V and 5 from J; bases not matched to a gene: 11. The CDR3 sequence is CAWTRGRLEVDTQYF. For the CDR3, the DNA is TGTGCCTGGACCCGCGGGAGGCTTGAGGTAGATACGCAGTATTTT.

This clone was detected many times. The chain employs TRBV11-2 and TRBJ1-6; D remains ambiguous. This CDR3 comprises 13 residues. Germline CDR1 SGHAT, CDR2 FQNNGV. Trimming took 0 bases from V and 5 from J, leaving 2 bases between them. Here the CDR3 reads CASSLDNNSPLHF. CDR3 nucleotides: TGTGCCAGCAGCTTAGATAATAATTCACCCCTCCACTTT.

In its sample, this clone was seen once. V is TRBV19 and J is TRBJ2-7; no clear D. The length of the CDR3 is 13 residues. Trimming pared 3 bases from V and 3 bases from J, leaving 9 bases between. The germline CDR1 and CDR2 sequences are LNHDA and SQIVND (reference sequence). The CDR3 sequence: CASSIRFRYEQYF. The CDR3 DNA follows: TGTGCCAGTAGTATCCGTTTTCGCTACGAGCAGTACTTC.

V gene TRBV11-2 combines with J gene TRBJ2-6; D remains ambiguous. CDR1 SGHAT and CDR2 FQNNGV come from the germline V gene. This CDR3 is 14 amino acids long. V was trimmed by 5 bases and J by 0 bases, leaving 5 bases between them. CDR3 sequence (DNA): TGTGCCAGCAGCCCCGGCTCTGGGGCCAACGTCCTGACTTTC. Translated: CASSPGSGANVLTF.

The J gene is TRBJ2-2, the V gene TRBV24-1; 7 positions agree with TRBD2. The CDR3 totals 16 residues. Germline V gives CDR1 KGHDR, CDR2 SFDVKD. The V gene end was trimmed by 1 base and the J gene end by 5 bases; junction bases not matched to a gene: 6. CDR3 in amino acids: CATSDFAGVGTGELFF. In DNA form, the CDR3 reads TGTGCCACCAGTGATTTTGCGGGAGTAGGGACCGGGGAGCTGTTTTTT.

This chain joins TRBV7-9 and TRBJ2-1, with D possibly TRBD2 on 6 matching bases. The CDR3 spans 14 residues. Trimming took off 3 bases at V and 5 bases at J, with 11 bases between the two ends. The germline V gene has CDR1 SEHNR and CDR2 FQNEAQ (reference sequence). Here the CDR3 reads CASSLVAGNNEQFF. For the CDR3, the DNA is TGTGCCAGCAGCTTGGTGGCGGGAAACAATGAGCAGTTCTTC.

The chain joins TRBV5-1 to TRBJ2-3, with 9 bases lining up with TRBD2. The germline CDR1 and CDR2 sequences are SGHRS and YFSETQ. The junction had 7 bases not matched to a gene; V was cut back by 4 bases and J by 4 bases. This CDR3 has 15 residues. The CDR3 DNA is TGCGCCAGCAGCGCCAATAGCGGGAGCCCAGATACGCAGTATTTT. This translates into CASSANSGSPDTQYF. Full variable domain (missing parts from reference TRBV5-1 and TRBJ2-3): KAGVTQTPRYLIKTRGQQVTLSCSPISGHRSVSWYQQTPGQGLQFLFEYFSETQRNKGNFPGRFSGRQFSNSRSEMNVSTLELGDSALYLCASSANSGSPDTQYFGPGTRLTVL.

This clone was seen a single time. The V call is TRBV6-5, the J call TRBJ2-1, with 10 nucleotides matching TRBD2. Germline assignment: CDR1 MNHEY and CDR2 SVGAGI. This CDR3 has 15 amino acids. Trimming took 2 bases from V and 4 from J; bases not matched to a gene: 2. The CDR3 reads CASSYLLAGYNEQFF. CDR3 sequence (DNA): TGTGCCAGCAGTTACCTACTAGCGGGGTACAATGAGCAGTTCTTC.

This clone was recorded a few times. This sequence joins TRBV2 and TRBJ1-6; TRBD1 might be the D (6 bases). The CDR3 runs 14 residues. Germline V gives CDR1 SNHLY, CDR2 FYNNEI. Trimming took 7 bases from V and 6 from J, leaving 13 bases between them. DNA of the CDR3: TGTGCCAGCACCCCGGGACAACTTAATTCACCCCTCCACTTT. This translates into CASTPGQLNSPLHF. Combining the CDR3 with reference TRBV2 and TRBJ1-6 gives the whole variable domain EPEVTQTPSHQVTQMGQEVILRCVPISNHLYFYWYRQILGQKVEFLVSFYNNEISEKSEIFDDQFSVERPDGSNFTLKIRSTKLEDSAMYFCASTPGQLNSPLHFGNGTRLTVT.

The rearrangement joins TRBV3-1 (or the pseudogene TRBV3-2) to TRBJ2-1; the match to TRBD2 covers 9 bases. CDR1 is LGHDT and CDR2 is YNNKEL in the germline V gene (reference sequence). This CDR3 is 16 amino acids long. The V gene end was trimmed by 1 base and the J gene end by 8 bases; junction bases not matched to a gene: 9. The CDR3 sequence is CASSQAGGVAGDEQFF. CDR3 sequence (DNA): TGTGCCAGCAGCCAAGCCGGGGGGGTAGCGGGAGATGAGCAGTTCTTC.

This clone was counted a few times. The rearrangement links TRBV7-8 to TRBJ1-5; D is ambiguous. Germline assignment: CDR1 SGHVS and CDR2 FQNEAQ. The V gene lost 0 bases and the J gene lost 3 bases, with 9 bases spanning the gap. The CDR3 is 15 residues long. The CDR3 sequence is CASSLADFNNQPQHF. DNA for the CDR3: TGTGCCAGCAGCTTAGCGGACTTTAACAATCAGCCCCAGCATTTT.

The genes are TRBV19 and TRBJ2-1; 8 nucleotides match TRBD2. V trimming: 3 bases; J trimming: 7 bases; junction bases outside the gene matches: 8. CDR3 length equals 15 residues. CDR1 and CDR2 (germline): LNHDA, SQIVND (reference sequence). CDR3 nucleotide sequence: TGTGCCAGTAGTATTGGACTAGCCCGAGGGAATGAGCAGTTCTTC. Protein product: CASSIGLARGNEQFF.

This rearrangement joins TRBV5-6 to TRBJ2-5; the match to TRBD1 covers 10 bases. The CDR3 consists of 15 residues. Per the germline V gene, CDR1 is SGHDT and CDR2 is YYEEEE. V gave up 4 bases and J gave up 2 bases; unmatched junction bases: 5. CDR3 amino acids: CASSIGQGVQETQYF. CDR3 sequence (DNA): TGTGCCAGCAGCATTGGACAGGGGGTTCAAGAGACCCAGTACTTC.